This T cell receptor beta chain was profiled in a study of T cells in Graves' hyperthyroidism and ophthalmopathy. Study as a whole: Staff took peripheral blood when the initial diagnosis was made, before any treatment began.

Many counts were recorded for this clonotype. Authors of the study amplified TCR beta CDR3 regions from RNA transcripts. In the first-round RT-PCR of the TCR CDR3, the HTBI primer set was used. TCRdb ran MiXCR on the multiplex PCR reads and lists one entry per CDR3 protein. Counted here are 360,000 or so distinct CDR3 sequences, roughly 18% occurring once; the ten biggest clones make up around a sixth. For ophthalmopathy patients, the Clinical Activity Score was at least 3 and the NOSPECS grade at least 4; duration was under 3 months. For the diagnoses, clinical symptoms, serum thyroxine and TRAb, thyroid ultrasound and orbital computed tomography were used. The germline V gene has CDR1 SGHNT and CDR2 YYREEE (reference sequence). This CDR3 is built from 15 residues. V was clipped by 4 bases and J by 6 bases; unmatched bases: 12.

This chain links TRBV5-4 with TRBJ2-7; 8 bases line up with TRBD2. The sample consisted of blood. This TCR was sampled from a woman in her 40s with Graves' ophthalmopathy. The CDR3, as DNA: TGTGCCAGCAGCCCGGGACTGGTAGCGGGGTCCGAGCAGTACTTC. Its protein product is CASSPGLVAGSEQYF. The full variable domain, in which reference TRBV5-4 and TRBJ2-7 provide the parts outside the CDR3, is ETGVTQSPTHLIKTRGQQVTLRCSSQSGHNTVSWYQQALGQGPQFIFQYYREEENGRGNFPPRFSGLQFPNYSSELNVNALELDDSALYLCASSPGLVAGSEQYFGPGTRLTVT.